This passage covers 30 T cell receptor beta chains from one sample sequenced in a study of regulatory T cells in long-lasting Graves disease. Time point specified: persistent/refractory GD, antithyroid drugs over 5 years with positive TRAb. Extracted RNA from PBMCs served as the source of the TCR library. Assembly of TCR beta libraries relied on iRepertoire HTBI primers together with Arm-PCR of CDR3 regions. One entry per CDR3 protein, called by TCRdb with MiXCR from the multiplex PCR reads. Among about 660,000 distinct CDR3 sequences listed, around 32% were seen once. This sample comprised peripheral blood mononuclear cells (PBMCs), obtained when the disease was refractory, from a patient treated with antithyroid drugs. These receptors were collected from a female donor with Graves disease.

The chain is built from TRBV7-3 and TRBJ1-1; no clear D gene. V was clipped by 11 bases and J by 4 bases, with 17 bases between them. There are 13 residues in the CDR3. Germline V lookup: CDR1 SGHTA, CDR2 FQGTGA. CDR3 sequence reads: CAWSVDGSTEAFF. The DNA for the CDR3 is TGTGCCTGGAGTGTAGACGGTAGCACTGAAGCTTTCTTT.

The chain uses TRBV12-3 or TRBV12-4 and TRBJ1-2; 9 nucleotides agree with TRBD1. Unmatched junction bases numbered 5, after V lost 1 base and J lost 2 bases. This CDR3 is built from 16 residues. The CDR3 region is CASSLGPGQGNYGYTF. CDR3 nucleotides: TGTGCCAGCAGTTTAGGCCCAGGACAGGGGAACTATGGCTACACCTTC.

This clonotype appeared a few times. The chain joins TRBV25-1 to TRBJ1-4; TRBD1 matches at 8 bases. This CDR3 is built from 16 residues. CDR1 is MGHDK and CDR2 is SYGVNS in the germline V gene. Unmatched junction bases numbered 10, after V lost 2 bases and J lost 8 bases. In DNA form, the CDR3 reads TGTGCCAGCAGTGAAAGGGGGACAGGTCGTAGAGAAAAACTGTTTTTT. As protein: CASSERGTGRREKLFF.

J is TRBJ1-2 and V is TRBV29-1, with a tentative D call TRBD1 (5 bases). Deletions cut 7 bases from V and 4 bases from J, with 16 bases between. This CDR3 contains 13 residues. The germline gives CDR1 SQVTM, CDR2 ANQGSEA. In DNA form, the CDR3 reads TGCAGCGCCAAGACAGATGCAACCTATGGCTACACCTTC. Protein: CSAKTDATYGYTF. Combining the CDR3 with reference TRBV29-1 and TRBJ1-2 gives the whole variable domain SAVISQKPSRDICQRGTSLTIQCQVDSQVTMMFWYRQQPGQSLTLIATANQGSEATYESGFVIDKFPISRPNLTFSTLTVSNMSPEDSSIYLCSAKTDATYGYTFGSGTRLTVV.

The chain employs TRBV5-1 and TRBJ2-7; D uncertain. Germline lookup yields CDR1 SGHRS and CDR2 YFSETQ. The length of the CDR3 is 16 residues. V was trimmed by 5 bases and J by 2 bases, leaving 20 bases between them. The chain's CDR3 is CASRVSESVYPYEQYF. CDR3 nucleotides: TGCGCCAGCAGAGTCTCAGAGAGCGTTTACCCCTACGAGCAGTACTTC. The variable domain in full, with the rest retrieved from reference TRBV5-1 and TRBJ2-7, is KAGVTQTPRYLIKTRGQQVTLSCSPISGHRSVSWYQQTPGQGLQFLFEYFSETQRNKGNFPGRFSGRQFSNSRSEMNVSTLELGDSALYLCASRVSESVYPYEQYFGPGTRLTVT.

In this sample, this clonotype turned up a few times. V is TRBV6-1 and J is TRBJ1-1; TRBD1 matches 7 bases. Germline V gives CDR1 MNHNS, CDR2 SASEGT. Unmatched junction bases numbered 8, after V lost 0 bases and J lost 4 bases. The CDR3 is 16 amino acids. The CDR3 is CASSEAGTGEGTEAFF. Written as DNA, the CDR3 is TGTGCCAGCAGTGAAGCGGGTACAGGGGAGGGCACTGAAGCTTTCTTT.

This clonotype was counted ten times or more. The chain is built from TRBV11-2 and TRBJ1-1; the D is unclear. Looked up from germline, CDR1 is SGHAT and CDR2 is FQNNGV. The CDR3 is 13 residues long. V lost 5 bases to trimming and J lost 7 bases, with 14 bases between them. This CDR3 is CASSTTEESEAFF. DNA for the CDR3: TGTGCCAGCAGCACTACCGAAGAGAGTGAAGCTTTCTTT.

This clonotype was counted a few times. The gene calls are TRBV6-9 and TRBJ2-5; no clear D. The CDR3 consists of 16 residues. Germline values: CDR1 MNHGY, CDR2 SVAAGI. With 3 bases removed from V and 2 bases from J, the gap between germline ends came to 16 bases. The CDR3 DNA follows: TGTGCCAGCAGTTACGATGGCCTGGCAAATCAAGAGACCCAGTACTTC. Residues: CASSYDGLANQETQYF.

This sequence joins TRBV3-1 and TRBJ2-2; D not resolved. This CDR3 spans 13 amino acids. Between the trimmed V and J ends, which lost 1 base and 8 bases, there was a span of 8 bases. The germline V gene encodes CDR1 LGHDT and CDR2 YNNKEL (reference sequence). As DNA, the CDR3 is TGTGCCAGCAGCCAAGTTAGATCTGGGGAGCTGTTTTTT. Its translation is CASSQVRSGELFF.

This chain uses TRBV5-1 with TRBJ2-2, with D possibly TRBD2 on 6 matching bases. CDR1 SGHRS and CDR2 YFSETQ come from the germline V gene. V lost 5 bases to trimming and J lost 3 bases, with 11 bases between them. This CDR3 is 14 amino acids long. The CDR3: CASSPTSYTGELFF. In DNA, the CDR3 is TGCGCCAGCAGTCCTACTAGCTACACCGGGGAGCTGTTTTTT.

CDR3 DNA sequence: TGTGCCATCAGTGAGAGGGGAAGGGACAAGCCAGCGAACACCGGGGAGCTGTTTTTT. As protein: CAISERGRDKPANTGELFF. The chain carries TRBV10-3 and TRBJ2-2; perhaps TRBD1 as D (6 bases). The CDR3 has 19 residues. Germline loops: CDR1 ENHRY, CDR2 SYGVKD. The V end was cut by 2 bases, the J end by 0 bases, with 19 bases between.

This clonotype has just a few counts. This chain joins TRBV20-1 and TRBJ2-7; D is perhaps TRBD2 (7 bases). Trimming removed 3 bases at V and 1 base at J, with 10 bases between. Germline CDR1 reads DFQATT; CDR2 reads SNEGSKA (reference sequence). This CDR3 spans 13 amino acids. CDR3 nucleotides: TGCAGTGCTAGTCGGGGGGCATCCTACGAGCAGTACTTC. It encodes CSASRGASYEQYF.

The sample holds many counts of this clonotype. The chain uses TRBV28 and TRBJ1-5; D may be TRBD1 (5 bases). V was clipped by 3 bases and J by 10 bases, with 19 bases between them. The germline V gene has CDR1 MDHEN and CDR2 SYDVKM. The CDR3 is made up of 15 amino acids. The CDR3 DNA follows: TGTGCCAGCAGTTTGGGTTCCAGGGTGCGGGGACCCCAGCATTTT. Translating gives CASSLGSRVRGPQHF.

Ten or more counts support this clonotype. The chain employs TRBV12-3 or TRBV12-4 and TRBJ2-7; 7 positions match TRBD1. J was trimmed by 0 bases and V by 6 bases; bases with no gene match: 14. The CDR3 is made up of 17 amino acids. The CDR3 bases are TGTGCCAGCAGCCCCCACCCGGGACAGACCAACTCCTACGAGCAGTACTTC. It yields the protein CASSPHPGQTNSYEQYF.

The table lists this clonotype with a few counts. The CDR3 here is CASSYTITGADEQYF. The CDR3 DNA is TGTGCCAGCAGTTATACTATTACAGGGGCGGACGAGCAGTACTTC. The chain recombines TRBV12-3 or TRBV12-4 with TRBJ2-7; TRBD1 agrees at 7 bases. Germline trimming cut 4 bases from V and 5 bases from J; bases unmatched to any gene: 11. The CDR3 has 15 residues.

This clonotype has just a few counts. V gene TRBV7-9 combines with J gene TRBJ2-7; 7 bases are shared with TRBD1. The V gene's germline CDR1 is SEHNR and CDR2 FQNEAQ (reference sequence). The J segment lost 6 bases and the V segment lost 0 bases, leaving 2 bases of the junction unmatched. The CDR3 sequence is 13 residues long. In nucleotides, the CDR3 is TGTGCCAGCAGCTTAGCGACAGGGCTCGAGCAGTACTTC. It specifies CASSLATGLEQYF.

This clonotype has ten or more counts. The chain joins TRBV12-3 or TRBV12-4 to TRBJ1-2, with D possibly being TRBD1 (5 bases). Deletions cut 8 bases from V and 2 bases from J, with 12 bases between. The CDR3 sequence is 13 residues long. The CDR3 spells CASRTGENYGYTF. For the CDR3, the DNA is TGTGCCAGCCGGACGGGGGAGAACTATGGCTACACCTTC.

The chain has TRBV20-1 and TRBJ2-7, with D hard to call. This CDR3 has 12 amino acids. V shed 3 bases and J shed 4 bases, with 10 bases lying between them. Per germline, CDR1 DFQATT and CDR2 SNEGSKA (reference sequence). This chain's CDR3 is CSASRDLYEQYF. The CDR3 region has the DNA TGCAGTGCTAGTAGGGATCTGTACGAGCAGTACTTC.

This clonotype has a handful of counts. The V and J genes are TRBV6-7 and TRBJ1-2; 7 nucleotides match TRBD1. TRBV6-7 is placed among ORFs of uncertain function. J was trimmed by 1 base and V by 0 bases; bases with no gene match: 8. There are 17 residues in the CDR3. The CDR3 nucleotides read TGTGCCAGCAGTTACTCGGTAGGGACAGAGGATAACTATGGCTACACCTTC. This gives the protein CASSYSVGTEDNYGYTF.

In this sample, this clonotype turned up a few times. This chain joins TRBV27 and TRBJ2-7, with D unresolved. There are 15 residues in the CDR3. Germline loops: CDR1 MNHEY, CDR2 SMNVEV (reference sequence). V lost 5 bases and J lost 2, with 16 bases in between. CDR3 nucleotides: TGTGCCAGCAGTCCGACCATGGGCCAAACCTACGAGCAGTACTTC. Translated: CASSPTMGQTYEQYF.

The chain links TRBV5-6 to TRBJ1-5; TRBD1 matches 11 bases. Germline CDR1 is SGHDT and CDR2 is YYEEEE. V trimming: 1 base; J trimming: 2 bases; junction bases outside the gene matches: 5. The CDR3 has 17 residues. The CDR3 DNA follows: TGTGCCAGCAGCTTGAAGGGACAGGGGGATGGCAATCAGCCCCAGCATTTT. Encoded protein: CASSLKGQGDGNQPQHF.

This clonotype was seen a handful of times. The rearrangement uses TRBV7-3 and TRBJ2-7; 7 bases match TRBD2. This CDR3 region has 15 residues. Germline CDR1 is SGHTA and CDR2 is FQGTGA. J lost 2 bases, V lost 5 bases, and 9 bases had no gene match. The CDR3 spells CASSQGPSGPYEQYF. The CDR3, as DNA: TGTGCCAGCAGCCAAGGCCCTAGCGGACCCTACGAGCAGTACTTC.

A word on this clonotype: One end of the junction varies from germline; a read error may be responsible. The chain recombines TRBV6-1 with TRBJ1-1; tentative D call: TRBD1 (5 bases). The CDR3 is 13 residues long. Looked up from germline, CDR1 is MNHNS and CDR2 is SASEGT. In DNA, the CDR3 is TGTGCCAGCAGTGAACGGGGGGTAGGACGCCACCACTTT. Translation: CASSERGVGRHHF.

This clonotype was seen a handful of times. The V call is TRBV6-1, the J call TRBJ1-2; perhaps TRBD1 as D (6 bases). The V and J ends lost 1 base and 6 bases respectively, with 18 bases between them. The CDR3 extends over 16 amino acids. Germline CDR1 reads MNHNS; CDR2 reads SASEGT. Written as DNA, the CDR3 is TGTGCCAGCAGTGAAGTGGAGGGGGGGAGAGGAAATGGCTACACCTTC. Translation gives CASSEVEGGRGNGYTF.

The CDR3 region is CAIWEKYSNQPQHF. CDR3 nucleotide sequence: TGTGCCATCTGGGAGAAGTATAGCAATCAGCCCCAGCATTTT. The gene calls are TRBV6-1 and TRBJ1-5; no clear D. The germline CDR1 and CDR2 sequences are MNHNS and SASEGT. Trimming removed 10 bases at V and 0 bases at J, with 13 bases between. CDR3 length: 14 amino acids.

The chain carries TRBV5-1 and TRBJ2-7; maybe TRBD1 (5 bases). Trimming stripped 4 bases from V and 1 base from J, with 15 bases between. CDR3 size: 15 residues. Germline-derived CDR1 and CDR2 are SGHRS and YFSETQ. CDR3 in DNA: TGCGCCAGCAGCAAGGACATGGGGTTTTCCTACGAGCAGTACTTC. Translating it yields CASSKDMGFSYEQYF.

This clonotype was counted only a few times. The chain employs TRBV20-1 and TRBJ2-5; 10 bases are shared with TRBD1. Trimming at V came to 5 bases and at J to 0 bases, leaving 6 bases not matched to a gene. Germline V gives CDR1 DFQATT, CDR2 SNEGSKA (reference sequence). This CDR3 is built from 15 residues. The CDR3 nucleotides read TGCAGTGCTGTGAGGGGACAGGGGTACCAAGAGACCCAGTACTTC. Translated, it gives CSAVRGQGYQETQYF.

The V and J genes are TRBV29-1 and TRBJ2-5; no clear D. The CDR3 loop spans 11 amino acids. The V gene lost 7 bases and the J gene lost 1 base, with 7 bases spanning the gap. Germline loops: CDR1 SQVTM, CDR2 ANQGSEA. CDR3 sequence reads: CSEGTQETQYF. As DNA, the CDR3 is TGCAGCGAGGGAACCCAAGAGACCCAGTACTTC. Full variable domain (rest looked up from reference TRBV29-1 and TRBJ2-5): SAVISQKPSRDICQRGTSLTIQCQVDSQVTMMFWYRQQPGQSLTLIATANQGSEATYESGFVIDKFPISRPNLTFSTLTVSNMSPEDSSIYLCSEGTQETQYFGPGTRLLVL.

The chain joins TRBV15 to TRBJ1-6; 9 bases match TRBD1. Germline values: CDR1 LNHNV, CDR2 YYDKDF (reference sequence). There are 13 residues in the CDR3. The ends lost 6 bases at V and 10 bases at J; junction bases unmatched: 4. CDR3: CATRQGAWSPLHF. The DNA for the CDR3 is TGTGCCACCAGACAGGGGGCTTGGTCACCCCTCCACTTT.

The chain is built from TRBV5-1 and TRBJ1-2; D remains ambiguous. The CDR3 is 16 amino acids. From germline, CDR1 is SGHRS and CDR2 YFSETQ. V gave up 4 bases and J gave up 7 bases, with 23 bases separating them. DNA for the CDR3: TGCGCCAGCAGCCCTCGCCGGGAGGCGAACTGGGGTGGCTACACCTTC. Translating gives CASSPRREANWGGYTF.